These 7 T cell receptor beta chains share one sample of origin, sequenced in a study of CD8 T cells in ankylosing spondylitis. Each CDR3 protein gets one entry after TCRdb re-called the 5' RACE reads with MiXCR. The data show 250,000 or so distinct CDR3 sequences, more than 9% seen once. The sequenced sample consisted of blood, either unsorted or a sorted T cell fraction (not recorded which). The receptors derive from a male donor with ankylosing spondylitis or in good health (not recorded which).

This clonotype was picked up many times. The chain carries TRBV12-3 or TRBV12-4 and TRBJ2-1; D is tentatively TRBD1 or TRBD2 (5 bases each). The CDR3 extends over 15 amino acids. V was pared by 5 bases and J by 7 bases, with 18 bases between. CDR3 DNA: TGTGCCAGCAGTCTAAGCGGCACCCCAGGGAATGAGCAGTTCTTC. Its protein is CASSLSGTPGNEQFF.

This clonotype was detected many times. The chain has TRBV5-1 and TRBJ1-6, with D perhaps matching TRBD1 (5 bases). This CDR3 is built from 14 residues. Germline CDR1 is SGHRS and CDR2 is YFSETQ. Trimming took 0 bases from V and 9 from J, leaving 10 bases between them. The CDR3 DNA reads TGCGCCAGCAGCTTGGATAGACAGCCTTCACCCCTCCACTTT. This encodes CASSLDRQPSPLHF.

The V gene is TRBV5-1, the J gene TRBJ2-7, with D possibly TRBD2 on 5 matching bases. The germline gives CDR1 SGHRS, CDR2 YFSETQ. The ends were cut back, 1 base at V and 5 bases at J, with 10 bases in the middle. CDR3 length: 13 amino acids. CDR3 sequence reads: CASSLPGRDEQYF. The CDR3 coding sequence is TGCGCCAGCAGCTTGCCCGGGCGGGACGAGCAGTACTTC.

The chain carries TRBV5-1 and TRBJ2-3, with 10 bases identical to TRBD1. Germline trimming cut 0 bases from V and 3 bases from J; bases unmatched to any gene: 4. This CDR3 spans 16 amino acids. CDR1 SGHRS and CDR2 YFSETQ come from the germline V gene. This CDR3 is CASSLDDRGRTDTQYF. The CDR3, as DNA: TGCGCCAGCAGCTTGGATGACAGGGGGCGGACAGATACGCAGTATTTT.

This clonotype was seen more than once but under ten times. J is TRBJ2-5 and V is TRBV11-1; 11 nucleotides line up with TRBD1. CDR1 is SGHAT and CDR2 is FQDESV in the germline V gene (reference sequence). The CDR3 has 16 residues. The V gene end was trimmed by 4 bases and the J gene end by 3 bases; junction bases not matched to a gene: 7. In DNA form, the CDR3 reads TGTGCCAGCAGCTCCCGGCGGGACAGGGGGAAAGAGACCCAGTACTTC. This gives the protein CASSSRRDRGKETQYF.

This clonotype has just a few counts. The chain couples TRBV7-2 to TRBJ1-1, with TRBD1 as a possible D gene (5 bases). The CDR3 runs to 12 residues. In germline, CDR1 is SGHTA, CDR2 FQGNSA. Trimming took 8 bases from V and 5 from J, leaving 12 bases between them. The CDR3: CASDLGGTEAFF. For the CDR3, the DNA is TGTGCCAGCGACCTTGGGGGGACTGAAGCTTTCTTT.

DNA for the CDR3: TGCGCCAGCAGCCCTAATAGCGGAACGTACCAAGAGACCCAGTACTTC. Translated: CASSPNSGTYQETQYF. The chain recombines TRBV5-1 with TRBJ2-5, with a tentative D call TRBD2 (6 bases). Germline loops: CDR1 SGHRS, CDR2 YFSETQ. V was pared by 4 bases and J by 0 bases, with 16 bases between. The CDR3 is 16 residues long.